Sequencing of this TCR beta chain was carried out in a study of blood T cells in healthy people across ages. Russia was home to the donors, healthy Caucasian individuals aged about 6 to 90. Donors each provided about 9.5 milliliters of peripheral blood. Together with a sample-barcoded 5' primer, a J-beta primer mix was included in a second PCR lasting about 7 to 11 cycles. TCRdb passed the 5' RACE reads through MiXCR, listing each CDR3 protein once. The sample yields 1.4 million to 1.5 million distinct CDR3 sequences, around two fifths seen once. The study's findings and limits: Roughly linearly, TCR beta diversity per million T cells fell as age increased.

With respect to this clonotype: Its target is unknown.

The junction had 12 bases not matched to a gene; V was cut back by 7 bases and J by 6 bases. The CDR3 length is 13 residues. Germline lookup yields CDR1 SQVTM and CDR2 ANQGSEA. The receptor was isolated from a woman aged 18-30 years in good health. This rearrangement joins TRBV29-1 to TRBJ2-7, with 7 positions matching TRBD1. The specimen sequenced was blood. The CDR3: CSASLDRDIEQYF. The CDR3 nucleotides are TGCAGCGCCTCCCTCGACAGGGATATCGAGCAGTACTTC.